The present T cell receptor beta chain was sequenced within a study of cytomegalovirus exposure and HLA in healthy donors. Germline V gene data show CDR1 as MNHEY and CDR2 as SMNVEV (reference sequence). The CDR3 sequence is 13 residues long. Trimming removed 6 bases from V and 0 bases from J, with 8 bases in between. The repertoire was sequenced with immunoSEQ multiplex PCR; TCRdb's copy has only in-frame clones and lacks some. Here the sample spans about 160,000 clones, 80% to 90% being singletons. The origin of this receptor is a woman aged 25 to 39 in good health and CMV-seronegative. Material: PBMCs. V is TRBV27 and J is TRBJ1-2; D gene uncertain. The CDR3 DNA sequence: TGTGCCAGCAGCCCGGGCTCTAACTATGGCTACACCTTC. It encodes CASSPGSNYGYTF.